One sample yielded the 2 T cell receptor beta chains listed below, sequenced in a study of T cell responses to AZD1222 COVID-19 vaccine (TCRdb year 2021). What the time point label conveys for this sample: about 28 days (+/-7) after the second vaccine dose. Libraries were built with the immunoSEQ multiplex PCR assay. The table comes from immuneACCESS by way of TCRdb, which keeps in-frame sequences with V and J called. Part of the clones is missing from these tables; in studies checked, under half for an unresolved V gene and the rest for unknown reasons. The sample profile shows approximately 150,000 clones; around 91% of them were found once. The ten largest clonotypes hold 9.3% of the sample. The sequencing here drew on peripheral blood, taken 28 days after the second AZD1222 dose. The source is an adult who received the AZD1222 COVID-19 vaccine.

The genes are TRBV18 and TRBJ2-7; D ambiguous. This CDR3 region has 12 residues. V lost 2 bases to trimming and J lost 1 base, with 3 bases between them. CDR1 is KGHSH and CDR2 is LQKENI in the germline V gene. The CDR3 bases are TGTGCCAGCTCACCAGGTTCCTACGAGCAGTACTTC. Translation gives CASSPGSYEQYF. The variable domain in full, completed from reference TRBV18 and TRBJ2-7, reads NAGVMQNPRHLVRRRGQEARLRCSPMKGHSHVYWYRQLPEEGLKFMVYLQKENIIDESGMPKERFSAEFPKEGPSILRIQQVVRGDSAAYFCASSPGSYEQYFGPGTRLTVT.

This chain's CDR3 is CAYGGEKLFF. In nucleotides, the CDR3 is TGTGCCTACGGGGGCGAAAAACTGTTTTTT. This chain links TRBV7-9 with TRBJ1-4; D may be TRBD1 (6 bases). The CDR3 is 10 residues long. The germline V gene encodes CDR1 SEHNR and CDR2 FQNEAQ (reference sequence). V was cut by 11 bases and J by 8 bases, with 9 bases left in between.